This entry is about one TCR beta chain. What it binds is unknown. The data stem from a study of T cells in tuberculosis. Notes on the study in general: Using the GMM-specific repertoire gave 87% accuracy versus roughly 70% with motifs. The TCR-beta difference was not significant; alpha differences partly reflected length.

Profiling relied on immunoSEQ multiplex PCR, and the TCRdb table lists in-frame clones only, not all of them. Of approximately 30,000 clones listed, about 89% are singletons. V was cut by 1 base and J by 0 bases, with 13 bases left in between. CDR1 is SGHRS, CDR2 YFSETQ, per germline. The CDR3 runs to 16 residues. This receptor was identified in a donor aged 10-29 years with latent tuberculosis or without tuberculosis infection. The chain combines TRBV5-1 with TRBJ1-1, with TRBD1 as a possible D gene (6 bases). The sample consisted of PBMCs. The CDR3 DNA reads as TGCGCCAGCAGCTTGAGGGCAGGGGTATTGAACACTGAAGCTTTCTTT. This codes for CASSLRAGVLNTEAFF.